Listed here are 27 T cell receptor beta chains from one sample, sequenced in a study of blood T cell repertoires in COVID-19. Some clones are missing from TCRdb's copy, which holds only in-frame ones; the method was immunoSEQ multiplex PCR. The table lists 350,000 to 450,000 clones, 85% of them singletons, with 3.6% in the top ten. The sample was peripheral blood. Source of these receptors: a woman between 18 and 29 years old with acute or convalescent COVID-19.

The chain couples TRBV5-1 to TRBJ2-2, with D possibly matching TRBD2 (6 bases). Between the trimmed V and J ends, which lost 7 bases and 2 bases, there was a span of 12 bases. This CDR3 spans 14 amino acids. Germline V gene lookup returns CDR1 SGHRS and CDR2 YFSETQ. CDR3 protein: CASQRTINTGELFF. The CDR3 bases are TGCGCCAGCCAACGGACTATTAACACCGGGGAGCTGTTTTTT.

The chain carries TRBV5-1 and TRBJ1-1; 8 nucleotides match TRBD1. Trimming at V came to 3 bases and at J to 4 bases, leaving 5 bases not matched to a gene. Germline CDR1 reads SGHRS; CDR2 reads YFSETQ. The CDR3 runs 14 residues. The CDR3 is CASSSGQGRTEAFF. The DNA of the CDR3 is TGCGCCAGCAGCTCCGGACAGGGCCGCACTGAAGCTTTCTTT.

This clone appeared once. This chain joins TRBV27 and TRBJ1-1; possibly TRBD1 for D (6 bases). With 5 bases removed from V and 0 bases from J, the gap between germline ends came to 19 bases. The CDR3 is 17 amino acids. CDR1 is MNHEY and CDR2 is SMNVEV in the germline V gene (reference sequence). The DNA for the CDR3 is TGTGCCAGCAGTCAAAAACGGGACACCGACCTGAACACTGAAGCTTTCTTT. This encodes CASSQKRDTDLNTEAFF.

This chain uses TRBV4-1 with TRBJ1-5, with D possibly TRBD1 on 6 matching bases. This CDR3 comprises 15 residues. V lost 0 bases and J lost 7, with 13 bases in between. The V gene's germline CDR1 is MGHRA and CDR2 YSYEKL. The CDR3 region has the DNA TGCGCCAGCAGCCAAGATAGAGGGGGTGGGCAGCCCCAGCATTTT. The encoded protein is CASSQDRGGGQPQHF.

The chain has TRBV24-1 and TRBJ2-5; perhaps TRBD2 as D (6 bases). CDR1 KGHDR and CDR2 SFDVKD come from the germline V gene. The CDR3 consists of 13 residues. Trimming removed 4 bases from V and 9 bases from J, with 14 bases in between. The chain's CDR3 is CATSDGSPGAQYF. The CDR3 DNA is TGTGCCACCAGTGACGGGTCTCCGGGGGCCCAGTACTTC.

The gene calls are TRBV13 and TRBJ1-3; maybe TRBD1 (5 bases). Trimming cost V 0 bases and J 4 bases, with 10 bases left between them. CDR3 size: 15 residues. Germline CDR1 reads PRHDT; CDR2 reads FYEKMQ (reference sequence). The CDR3 is CASSLGRGAGNTIYF. The CDR3 bases are TGTGCCAGCAGCTTAGGCCGCGGGGCCGGAAACACCATATATTTT. The full variable domain, completed using reference TRBV13 and TRBJ1-3, is AAGVIQSPRHLIKEKRETATLKCYPIPRHDTVYWYQQGPGQDPQFLISFYEKMQSDKGSIPDRFSAQQFSDYHSELNMSSLELGDSALYFCASSLGRGAGNTIYFGEGSWLTVV.

The chain has TRBV24-1 and TRBJ1-2, with 8 bases aligning to TRBD1. The germline CDR1 and CDR2 sequences are KGHDR and SFDVKD. This CDR3 is 15 amino acids long. The ends lost 5 bases at V and 4 bases at J; junction bases unmatched: 8. CDR3 amino acids: CATSGWDRWSYGYTF. Here the CDR3 DNA reads TGTGCCACCAGTGGGTGGGACAGGTGGAGCTATGGCTACACCTTC.

This rearrangement joins TRBV4-1 to TRBJ2-7; possibly TRBD1 for D (5 bases). CDR1 MGHRA and CDR2 YSYEKL come from the germline V gene. The CDR3 covers 13 residues. Trimming took 6 bases from V and 4 from J, leaving 13 bases between them. The CDR3, as DNA: TGCGCCAGCAGTGCTCTAGACAGTTACGAGCAGTACTTC. It encodes CASSALDSYEQYF.

The J gene is TRBJ2-5, the V gene TRBV5-1, with 12 bases matching TRBD2. This CDR3 has 16 residues. CDR1 is SGHRS, CDR2 YFSETQ, per germline. V dropped 1 base and J dropped 3; count of bases not matched to a gene: 4. The CDR3 here is CASSLTRLAGEETQYF. The CDR3 coding sequence is TGCGCCAGCAGCTTGACTCGACTAGCGGGAGAAGAGACCCAGTACTTC.

The table lists this clone with a count of one. The V call is TRBV3-1 (or the pseudogene TRBV3-2), the J call TRBJ2-5, with unresolved D. Germline-derived CDR1 and CDR2 are LGHDT and YNNKEL (reference sequence). The CDR3 runs to 14 residues. V was cut by 1 base and J by 1 base, with 7 bases left in between. CDR3 nucleotides: TGTGCCAGCAGCCAAGCGGAGTTCCAAGAGACCCAGTACTTC. Translated, it gives CASSQAEFQETQYF.

The CDR3 DNA reads as TGTGCCACCAGTGATTCTTGGGCGGGAGGGCTAGAGACCCAGTACTTC. Translating gives CATSDSWAGGLETQYF. The chain joins TRBV24-1 to TRBJ2-5, with TRBD2 matching over 9 bases. J was trimmed by 4 bases and V by 2 bases; bases with no gene match: 7. The CDR3 contains 16 residues. Germline CDR1 reads KGHDR; CDR2 reads SFDVKD.

This clone was counted between two and nine times. This chain links TRBV24-1 with TRBJ2-3; tentatively, D is TRBD2 (5 bases). The ends were cut back, 4 bases at V and 2 bases at J, with 15 bases in the middle. The CDR3 extends over 16 amino acids. Germline assignment: CDR1 KGHDR and CDR2 SFDVKD. The CDR3 coding sequence is TGTGCCACCAGTGACCAGGCAGGACTTCCCACAGATACGCAGTATTTT. Translated, it gives CATSDQAGLPTDTQYF.

The chain couples TRBV10-1 to TRBJ2-3, with a tentative D call TRBD2 (5 bases). The CDR3 has 14 residues. V lost 3 bases and J lost 4, with 11 bases in between. The germline CDR1 and CDR2 sequences are WNHNN and SYGVQD (reference sequence). This CDR3 is CASSDSLLADTQYF. CDR3 DNA sequence: TGCGCCAGCAGTGATAGCCTACTAGCAGATACGCAGTATTTT.

The chain joins TRBV5-1 to TRBJ2-7; 8 bases match TRBD2. The germline V gene has CDR1 SGHRS and CDR2 YFSETQ. J was trimmed by 3 bases and V by 1 base; bases with no gene match: 6. The CDR3 runs to 15 residues. CDR3 protein: CASSLSSGGFYEQYF. The CDR3 nucleotides read TGCGCCAGCAGCTTGTCCAGCGGGGGATTCTACGAGCAGTACTTC.

The chain uses TRBV9 and TRBJ2-3; 7 nucleotides align to TRBD2. This CDR3 has 15 amino acids. V gave up 3 bases and J gave up 2 bases; unmatched junction bases: 6. CDR1 SGDLS and CDR2 YYNGEE come from the germline V gene. The CDR3 protein is CASSDAGGTTDTQYF. CDR3 in DNA: TGTGCCAGCAGCGATGCCGGGGGGACCACAGATACGCAGTATTTT.

The rearrangement links TRBV5-5 to TRBJ1-6; 8 bases are a match to TRBD1. CDR1 is SGHKS, CDR2 YYEKEE, per germline (reference sequence). V trimming: 1 base; J trimming: 9 bases; junction bases outside the gene matches: 6. This CDR3 region has 15 residues. The CDR3 reads CASSLSGQGSSPLHF. The CDR3 bases are TGTGCCAGCAGCTTGTCCGGACAGGGTAGTTCACCCCTCCACTTT. Filled out from reference TRBV5-5 and TRBJ1-6, the complete variable domain reads DAGVTQSPTHLIKTRGQQVTLRCSPISGHKSVSWYQQVLGQGPQFIFQYYEKEERGRGNFPDRFSARQFPNYSSELNVNALLLGDSALYLCASSLSGQGSSPLHFGNGTRLTVT.

The chain joins TRBV25-1 to TRBJ1-6; D gene unclear. Trimming left V 1 base short and J 6 bases short, with 13 bases between. CDR3 length: 16 amino acids. Germline V CDR1 and CDR2: MGHDK, SYGVNS. CDR3 region: CASSEFSALPNSPLHF. As DNA, the CDR3 is TGTGCCAGCAGTGAATTCAGTGCCTTACCTAATTCACCCCTCCACTTT.

The chain uses TRBV5-6 and TRBJ1-2; D not resolved. Per germline, CDR1 SGHDT and CDR2 YYEEEE. Between the trimmed V and J ends, which lost 1 base and 3 bases, there was a span of 13 bases. This CDR3 has 15 amino acids. DNA for the CDR3: TGTGCCAGCAGCTTGTCCTTGCGGCCCTACTATGGCTACACCTTC. It yields the protein CASSLSLRPYYGYTF. Looking up the rest from reference TRBV5-6 and TRBJ1-2 gives the full variable domain: DAGVTQSPTHLIKTRGQQVTLRCSPKSGHDTVSWYQQALGQGPQFIFQYYEEEERQRGNFPDRFSGHQFPNYSSELNVNALLLGDSALYLCASSLSLRPYYGYTFGSGTRLTVV.

This CDR3 reads CASSYALGTNEKLFF. The CDR3 DNA sequence: TGTGCCAGCAGCTACGCCCTGGGCACTAATGAAAAACTGTTTTTT. The chain couples TRBV5-4 to TRBJ1-4; no firm D call. The CDR3 covers 15 residues. From germline, CDR1 is SGHNT and CDR2 YYREEE (reference sequence). V dropped 3 bases and J dropped 2 bases, with 11 bases sitting between them.

The gene calls are TRBV28 and TRBJ1-2; D is ambiguous. The CDR3 spans 14 residues. V shed 6 bases and J shed 9 bases, with 20 bases lying between them. The V gene's germline CDR1 is MDHEN and CDR2 SYDVKM. The CDR3 bases are TGTGCCAGCAGAATCCCCGGGGAGGGTAATAGCTACACCTTC. This encodes CASRIPGEGNSYTF.

The genes are TRBV4-1 and TRBJ2-7; maybe TRBD2 (5 bases). The CDR3 runs to 15 residues. The V gene lost 1 base and the J gene lost 3 bases, with 13 bases spanning the gap. The germline V gene has CDR1 MGHRA and CDR2 YSYEKL. The CDR3 DNA reads TGCGCCAGCAGCCAAGGTCTGGCAGGAGGCTACGAGCAGTACTTC. It yields the protein CASSQGLAGGYEQYF.

V usage is TRBV5-8 and J usage is TRBJ2-1; 8 nucleotides match TRBD1. V dropped 3 bases and J dropped 3; count of bases not matched to a gene: 5. This CDR3 is 15 amino acids long. The germline gives CDR1 SGHTS, CDR2 YDEGEE. CDR3 coding DNA: TGTGCCAGCAGCTGGACAGACAGGGGCTACAATGAGCAGTTCTTC. This encodes CASSWTDRGYNEQFF.

This clone was detected a few times. This rearrangement joins TRBV5-1 to TRBJ1-6; TRBD1 matches 9 bases. The CDR3 contains 24 residues. The V gene's germline CDR1 is SGHRS and CDR2 YFSETQ. V was clipped by 4 bases and J by 0 bases; unmatched bases: 26. CDR3 sequence (DNA): TGCGCCAGCAGCCCCTTCTTCTCCGGGACAGGGCCAGGTCTATCCGGCTCCTATAATTCACCCCTCCACTTT. Its protein is CASSPFFSGTGPGLSGSYNSPLHF.

The J gene is TRBJ1-4, the V gene TRBV6-5, with D tentatively TRBD1 (5 bases). The CDR3 contains 13 residues. V lost 7 bases and J lost 3, with 9 bases in between. Looked up from germline, CDR1 is MNHEY and CDR2 is SVGAGI. The CDR3 reads CASNDRANEKLFF. CDR3 DNA: TGTGCCAGCAACGACAGAGCTAATGAAAAACTGTTTTTT.

The chain carries TRBV5-6 and TRBJ1-3; no clear D. This CDR3 has 15 amino acids. Germline V gene lookup returns CDR1 SGHDT and CDR2 YYEEEE. V was cut by 0 bases and J by 0 bases, with 7 bases left in between. The CDR3 bases are TGTGCCAGCAGCTTGGAAGGGAGCTCTGGAAACACCATATATTTT. This gives the protein CASSLEGSSGNTIYF.

This chain connects TRBV6-4 to TRBJ2-7, with no clear D. CDR1 MRHNA and CDR2 SNTAGT come from the germline V gene. Trimming removed 0 bases from V and 3 bases from J, with 15 bases in between. This CDR3 comprises 16 residues. The CDR3 DNA reads as TGTGCCAGCAGTGACTCGAAAATTCGCGGATTCTACGAGCAGTACTTC. Translated, it gives CASSDSKIRGFYEQYF.

This clone has just one count. The chain uses TRBV19 and TRBJ1-6; D uncertain. V was shortened by 10 bases and J by 7 bases, with 20 bases between the two germline ends. The CDR3 is made up of 15 amino acids. CDR1 is LNHDA, CDR2 SQIVND, per germline (reference sequence). In DNA form, the CDR3 reads TGTGCCAACACGAGACTCCGGGAGATCAATTCACCCCTCCACTTT. Its protein is CANTRLREINSPLHF. The full variable domain, with the rest looked up from reference TRBV19 and TRBJ1-6, is DGGITQSPKYLFRKEGQNVTLSCEQNLNHDAMYWYRQDPGQGLRLIYYSQIVNDFQKGDIAEGYSVSREKKESFPLTVTSAQKNPTAFYLCANTRLREINSPLHFGNGTRLTVT.